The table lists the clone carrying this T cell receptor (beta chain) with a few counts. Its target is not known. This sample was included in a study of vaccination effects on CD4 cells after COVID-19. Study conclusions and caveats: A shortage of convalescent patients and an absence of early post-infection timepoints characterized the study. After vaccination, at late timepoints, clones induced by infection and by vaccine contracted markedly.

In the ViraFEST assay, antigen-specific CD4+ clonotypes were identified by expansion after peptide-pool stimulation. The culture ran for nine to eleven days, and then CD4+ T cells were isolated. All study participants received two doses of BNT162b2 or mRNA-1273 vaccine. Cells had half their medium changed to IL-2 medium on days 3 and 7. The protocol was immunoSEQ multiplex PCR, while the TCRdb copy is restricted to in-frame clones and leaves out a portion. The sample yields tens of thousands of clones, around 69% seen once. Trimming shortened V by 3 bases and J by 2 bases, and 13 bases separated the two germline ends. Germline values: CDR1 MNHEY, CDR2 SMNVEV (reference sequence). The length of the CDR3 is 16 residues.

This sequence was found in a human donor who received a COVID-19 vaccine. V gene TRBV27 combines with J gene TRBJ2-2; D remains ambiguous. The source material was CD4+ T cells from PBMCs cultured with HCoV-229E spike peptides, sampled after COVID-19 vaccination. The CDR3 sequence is CASSLGGQFNTGELFF. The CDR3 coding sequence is TGTGCCAGCAGTTTGGGCGGTCAGTTCAACACCGGGGAGCTGTTTTTT.